This entry lists 18 T cell receptor beta chains sequenced from one sample in a study of CD8+CD57+ T cells in acquired aplastic anemia (dated by TCRdb to the late 2010s). The patients picked for sequencing were ones in whom flow cytometry had shown an expansion of CD8+CD57+ cells. Data came from an Illumina HiSeq 2000. Genomic DNA served as template for TCR beta VDJ combination and CDR3 sequence profiling. TCRdb reanalyzed the raw reads on its own, using fastp at Q25 for trimming and MiXCR for clone calling, and kept in-frame beta chains. Every CDR3 protein is listed once, alongside the most common genes and DNA of its rows. Across this sample there are about 98,000 distinct CDR3 sequences, with around two thirds seen only once. The top ten clones comprise less than 75% of the sample. The source material was sorted CD4+, CD8+, or CD8+CD57+ T cells (not recorded which) from PBMCs. Receptors were obtained from a human donor with aplastic anemia.

The chain employs TRBV5-4 and TRBJ2-5, with D tentatively TRBD1 (5 bases). The CDR3 loop spans 16 amino acids. V was clipped by 5 bases and J by 0 bases, with 17 bases between them. Germline assignment: CDR1 SGHNT and CDR2 YYREEE (reference sequence). The chain's CDR3 is CASSSGRGAYQETQYF. In DNA form, the CDR3 reads TGTGCCAGCAGTTCTGGTAGGGGCGCGTACCAAGAGACCCAGTACTTC.

V and J are TRBV7-8 and TRBJ2-7; perhaps TRBD2 as D (6 bases). The CDR3 covers 15 residues. Germline lookup yields CDR1 SGHVS and CDR2 FQNEAQ. Between the trimmed V and J ends, which lost 5 bases and 3 bases, there was a span of 17 bases. CDR3 in amino acids: CASSPRGSGHYEQYF. CDR3 bases: TGTGCCAGCAGCCCCCGGGGGAGCGGGCACTACGAGCAGTACTTC.

The V gene is TRBV19, the J gene TRBJ2-3; D call uncertain. The CDR3 runs to 12 residues. Trimming cost V 7 bases and J 0 bases, with 5 bases left between them. In germline, CDR1 is LNHDA, CDR2 SQIVND (reference sequence). The CDR3 here is CASIGSTDTQYF. In DNA, the CDR3 is TGTGCCAGTATCGGGAGCACAGATACGCAGTATTTT.

The chain carries TRBV2 and TRBJ1-1; 7 nucleotides line up with TRBD1. The CDR3 contains 17 residues. The germline gives CDR1 SNHLY, CDR2 FYNNEI. V lost 6 bases to trimming and J lost 4 bases; unmatched junction nucleotides: 17. The CDR3 loop is CASSAPIPGTAVTEAFF. The CDR3 bases are TGTGCCAGCAGCGCACCTATCCCCGGGACAGCGGTCACTGAAGCTTTCTTT.

The J gene is TRBJ2-2, the V gene TRBV20-1; no firm D call. Trimming stripped 6 bases from V and 1 base from J, with 6 bases between. Germline V gene lookup returns CDR1 DFQATT and CDR2 SNEGSKA (reference sequence). CDR3 length: 12 residues. CDR3 protein: CSARQNTGELFF. The CDR3 DNA sequence: TGCAGTGCAAGACAGAACACCGGGGAGCTGTTTTTT.

The chain links TRBV4-1 to TRBJ2-7; D unclear. The CDR3 extends over 13 amino acids. V was trimmed by 1 base and J by 5 bases, leaving 9 bases between them. Germline CDR1 MGHRA, CDR2 YSYEKL. The CDR3 DNA is TGCGCCAGCAGCCAAGTGGCACGCAACGAGCAGTACTTC. Translation: CASSQVARNEQYF.

The V call is TRBV24-1, the J call TRBJ1-6, with 9 bases that match TRBD1. The CDR3 has 16 amino acids. CDR1 KGHDR and CDR2 SFDVKD come from the germline V gene. J lost 5 bases, V lost 11 bases, and 12 bases had no gene match. CDR3 bases: TGTGCCAGCAGCATCACCGGGACAGGGAATAATTCACCCCTCCACTTT. This gives the protein CASSITGTGNNSPLHF.

The chain employs TRBV20-1 and TRBJ1-6; D unclear. Germline CDR1 and CDR2: DFQATT and SNEGSKA (reference sequence). The ends were cut back, 3 bases at V and 10 bases at J, with 13 bases in the middle. The CDR3 contains 13 residues. CDR3: CSASPAVGSPLHF. As DNA, the CDR3 is TGCAGTGCTAGCCCTGCCGTGGGATCACCCCTCCACTTT.

This chain links TRBV12-3 or TRBV12-4 with TRBJ2-5; 7 bases agree with TRBD2. The end of the DNA fits TRBJ2-7 better, so the J call may be wrong. This CDR3 comprises 13 residues. For the CDR3, the DNA is TGTGCCAGCAGTTTCTCACTAGCGAACGAGCAGTACTTC. Residues: CASSFSLANEQYF.

The chain couples TRBV7-3 to TRBJ2-3; 8 nucleotides align to TRBD1. Looked up from germline, CDR1 is SGHTA and CDR2 is FQGTGA. The CDR3 contains 15 residues. The trim removed 5 bases at V and 5 bases at J, leaving 9 bases unmatched. CDR3 nucleotide sequence: TGTGCCAGCAGCGCAGACAGGGGTCGTCAAGATACGCAGTATTTT. This sequence encodes CASSADRGRQDTQYF.

The gene calls are TRBV7-6 and TRBJ2-2; D is ambiguous. CDR1 SGHVS and CDR2 FNYEAQ come from the germline V gene. The V gene lost 1 base and the J gene lost 1 base, with 7 bases spanning the gap. This CDR3 spans 15 amino acids. The CDR3 here is CASSLDPMNTGELFF. The CDR3 nucleotides are TGTGCCAGCAGCTTAGACCCGATGAACACCGGGGAGCTGTTTTTT.

The chain carries TRBV10-2 and TRBJ2-2; 9 positions match TRBD2. This CDR3 contains 17 residues. Germline CDR1 is WSHSY and CDR2 is SAAADI. Trimming removed 4 bases from V and 5 bases from J; junction bases left unmatched: 11. Here the CDR3 DNA reads TGCGCCAGCAGTGTACCGGCTAGCGGGGACCCTACCGGGGAGCTGTTTTTT. The encoded protein is CASSVPASGDPTGELFF.

This clonotype was counted between two and nine times. The chain employs TRBV7-9 and TRBJ1-1; D uncertain. Deletions cut 0 bases from V and 7 bases from J, with 6 bases between. This CDR3 is built from 12 residues. Germline V gives CDR1 SEHNR, CDR2 FQNEAQ (reference sequence). The CDR3 sequence: CASSLADNEAFF. CDR3 coding DNA: TGTGCCAGCAGCTTAGCGGATAATGAAGCTTTCTTT.

In this sample, this clonotype turned up once. V usage is TRBV5-5 and J usage is TRBJ2-7, with 9 bases matching TRBD1. The CDR3 has 15 residues. V lost 2 bases and J lost 0; bases outside the gene matches: 3. The germline V gene encodes CDR1 SGHKS and CDR2 YYEKEE (reference sequence). The CDR3 bases are TGTGCCAGCAGCTTAGGGACAGGGCCCTCCTACGAGCAGTACTTC. Its translation: CASSLGTGPSYEQYF.

This chain links TRBV7-3 with TRBJ2-7, with D unresolved. Germline CDR1 is SGHTA and CDR2 is FQGTGA. The V end was cut by 3 bases, the J end by 0 bases, with 15 bases between. This CDR3 contains 16 residues. CDR3 DNA: TGTGCCAGCAGCTTGGACCGGACGGAAAGCTCCTACGAGCAGTACTTC. It specifies CASSLDRTESSYEQYF.

The rearrangement joins TRBV19 to TRBJ2-3; TRBD2 might be the D (5 bases). From germline, CDR1 is LNHDA and CDR2 SQIVND (reference sequence). Trimming pared 3 bases from V and 6 bases from J, leaving 19 bases between. CDR3 length: 16 amino acids. CDR3 sequence: CASSIFSSGSGDTQYF. CDR3 nucleotides: TGTGCCAGTAGTATTTTCTCTAGTGGGAGCGGCGATACGCAGTATTTT.

The genes are TRBV15 and TRBJ2-2; the D gene could be TRBD1 or TRBD2 (5 bases each). CDR1 and CDR2 from the germline V gene are LNHNV and YYDKDF (reference sequence). The V end was cut by 8 bases, the J end by 6 bases, with 13 bases between. This CDR3 contains 13 residues. The CDR3 region is CATPGAQAGELFF. The CDR3 DNA sequence: TGTGCCACCCCCGGGGCGCAGGCCGGGGAGCTGTTTTTT. Complete variable domain (other parts from reference TRBV15 and TRBJ2-2): DAMVIQNPRYQVTQFGKPVTLSCSQTLNHNVMYWYQQKSSQAPKLLFHYYDKDFNNEADTPDNFQSRRPNTSFCFLDIRSPGLGDTAMYLCATPGAQAGELFFGEGSRLTVL.

The CDR3, as DNA: TGTGCCAGTAGTATCCCCCCAGGGGGTTGGACTGAAGCTTTCTTT. Its protein product is CASSIPPGGWTEAFF. The chain recombines TRBV19 with TRBJ1-1, with 7 bases that match TRBD1. Per germline, CDR1 LNHDA and CDR2 SQIVND (reference sequence). Trimming cost V 3 bases and J 5 bases; bases outside gene matches: 9. There are 15 residues in the CDR3.